These 11 T cell receptor beta chains share one sample of origin, sequenced in a study of PD-1 blockade in classical Hodgkin lymphoma. Some clones are missing from TCRdb's copy, which holds only in-frame ones; the method was immunoSEQ multiplex PCR. The table has nearly 55,000 clones, roughly 80% seen once. Every patient had relapsed following autologous stem cell transplantation, and cohorts differed in brentuximab vedotin exposure. This material consisted of peripheral blood mononuclear cells (PBMCs), taken at baseline. These receptors were taken from a human donor with classical Hodgkin lymphoma.

This clone appeared a single time. The chain couples TRBV6-5 to TRBJ1-4; no reliable D call. This CDR3 contains 13 residues. V lost 7 bases to trimming and J lost 8 bases, with 14 bases between them. Germline V gene data show CDR1 as MNHEY and CDR2 as SVGAGI. The CDR3 region is CASTSGIGEKLFF. CDR3 in DNA: TGTGCCAGCACTTCGGGAATAGGGGAAAAACTGTTTTTT.

This clone showed up just once. The rearrangement links TRBV9 to TRBJ2-2; TRBD2 might be the D (6 bases). Germline V CDR1 and CDR2: SGDLS, YYNGEE. Deletions cut 6 bases from V and 0 bases from J, with 12 bases between. The CDR3 sequence is 15 residues long. DNA for the CDR3: TGTGCCAGCACCGTGGGCGGGGCGAACACCGGGGAGCTGTTTTTT. Its translation: CASTVGGANTGELFF. The variable domain in full, completed from reference TRBV9 and TRBJ2-2, reads DSGVTQTPKHLITATGQRVTLRCSPRSGDLSVYWYQQSLDQGLQFLIQYYNGEERAKGNILERFSAQQFPDLHSELNLSSLELGDSALYFCASTVGGANTGELFFGEGSRLTVL.

The V gene is TRBV7-8, the J gene TRBJ2-1; D is perhaps TRBD2 (5 bases). From germline, CDR1 is SGHVS and CDR2 FQNEAQ. Trimming pared 4 bases from V and 5 bases from J, leaving 15 bases between. The length of the CDR3 is 15 residues. Written as DNA, the CDR3 is TGTGCCAGCAGCTGGACTGTGCTATCTAACAATGAGCAGTTCTTC. Translation gives CASSWTVLSNNEQFF.

J is TRBJ1-2 and V is TRBV7-2; no clear D. The germline V and J ends were trimmed by 5 bases and 0 bases, with 10 bases remaining between them. There are 14 residues in the CDR3. Germline assignment: CDR1 SGHTA and CDR2 FQGNSA. The CDR3 region has the DNA TGTGCCAGCAGCCCCCCGTCGGCTAACTATGGCTACACCTTC. Protein product: CASSPPSANYGYTF. Full variable domain (missing parts from reference TRBV7-2 and TRBJ1-2): GAGVSQSPSNKVTEKGKDVELRCDPISGHTALYWYRQSLGQGLEFLIYFQGNSAPDKSGLPSDRFSAERTGGSVSTLTIQRTQQEDSAVYLCASSPPSANYGYTFGSGTRLTVV.

The sample holds one count of this clone. The CDR3 is CASSLMGVSQDEQFF. Here the CDR3 DNA reads TGTGCCAGCAGCTTAATGGGGGTAAGTCAGGATGAGCAGTTCTTC. This chain connects TRBV7-9 to TRBJ2-1; D could derive from TRBD1 or TRBD2 (5 bases each). V was shortened by 2 bases and J by 8 bases, with 16 bases between the two germline ends. Per germline, CDR1 SEHNR and CDR2 FQNEAQ (reference sequence). There are 15 residues in the CDR3.

The chain is built from TRBV14 and TRBJ1-2; 9 nucleotides agree with TRBD1. V lost 4 bases, J lost 1 base, and 7 bases stayed unmatched. The CDR3 runs to 16 residues. The germline V gene has CDR1 SGHDN and CDR2 FVKESK. The CDR3 region is CASSPWDRELNYGYTF. The CDR3 nucleotides are TGTGCCAGCAGCCCCTGGGACAGGGAACTTAACTATGGCTACACCTTC.

The CDR3 coding sequence is TGTGCCAGCAGCCGACTAGCGGGAGGGCTAAAGGACGGGGAGCTGTTTTTT. Protein sequence: CASSRLAGGLKDGELFF. The genes are TRBV5-4 and TRBJ2-2; TRBD2 agrees at 14 bases. This CDR3 has 17 amino acids. Germline CDR1 and CDR2: SGHNT and YYREEE (reference sequence). The junction had 9 bases not matched to a gene; V was cut back by 4 bases and J by 7 bases.

The chain carries TRBV7-2 and TRBJ1-3; 8 bases are a match to TRBD1. Germline V CDR1 and CDR2: SGHTA, FQGNSA. Unmatched junction bases numbered 4, after V lost 5 bases and J lost 4 bases. CDR3 length: 14 amino acids. CDR3 in DNA: TGTGCCAGCAGCATGACAGGGGTCGGAAACACCATATATTTT. Its protein is CASSMTGVGNTIYF.

This clone was recorded a few times. The chain links TRBV4-3 to TRBJ1-5, with no clear D. Between the trimmed V and J ends, which lost 0 bases and 0 bases, there was a span of 6 bases. The CDR3 has 15 residues. CDR1 LGHNA and CDR2 YSLEER come from the germline V gene. DNA for the CDR3: TGCGCCAGCAGCCAAGATATGGATAGCAATCAGCCCCAGCATTTT. Amino acids: CASSQDMDSNQPQHF.

V usage is TRBV2 and J usage is TRBJ2-2; TRBD2 agrees at 8 bases. V lost 6 bases, J lost 4 bases, and 7 bases stayed unmatched. CDR1 and CDR2 (germline): SNHLY, FYNNEI. The CDR3 is made up of 15 amino acids. This CDR3 reads CASRKQRETTGELFF. The CDR3 DNA reads TGTGCCAGCAGAAAACAGCGGGAGACCACCGGGGAGCTGTTTTTT.

The chain has TRBV7-9 and TRBJ2-7; the match to TRBD1 covers 8 bases. This CDR3 spans 14 amino acids. Trimming at V came to 1 base and at J to 5 bases, leaving 4 bases not matched to a gene. The germline V gene has CDR1 SEHNR and CDR2 FQNEAQ (reference sequence). The CDR3 nucleotides are TGTGCCAGCAGCTTAGGGACAGGGCTCGACGAGCAGTACGTC. Protein: CASSLGTGLDEQYV.